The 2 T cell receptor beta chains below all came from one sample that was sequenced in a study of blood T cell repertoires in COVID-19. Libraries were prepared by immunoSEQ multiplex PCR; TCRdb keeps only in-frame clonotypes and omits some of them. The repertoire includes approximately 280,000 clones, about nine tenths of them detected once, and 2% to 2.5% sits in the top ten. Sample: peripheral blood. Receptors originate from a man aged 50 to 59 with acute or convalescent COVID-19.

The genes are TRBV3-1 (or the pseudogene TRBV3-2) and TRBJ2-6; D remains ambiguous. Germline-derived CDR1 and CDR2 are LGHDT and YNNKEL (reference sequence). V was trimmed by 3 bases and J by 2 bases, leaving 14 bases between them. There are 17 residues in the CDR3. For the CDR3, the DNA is TGTGCCAGCAGCCATGTTCAAACCCCAGCTGGGGCCAACGTCCTGACTTTC. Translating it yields CASSHVQTPAGANVLTF.

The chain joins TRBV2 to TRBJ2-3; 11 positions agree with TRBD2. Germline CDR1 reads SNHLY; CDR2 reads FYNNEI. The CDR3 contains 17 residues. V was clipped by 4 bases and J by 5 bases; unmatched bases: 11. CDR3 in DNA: TGTGCCAGCAGTGGATCCCTAGCGGGGGGTCGTATAGATACGCAGTATTTT. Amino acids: CASSGSLAGGRIDTQYF.